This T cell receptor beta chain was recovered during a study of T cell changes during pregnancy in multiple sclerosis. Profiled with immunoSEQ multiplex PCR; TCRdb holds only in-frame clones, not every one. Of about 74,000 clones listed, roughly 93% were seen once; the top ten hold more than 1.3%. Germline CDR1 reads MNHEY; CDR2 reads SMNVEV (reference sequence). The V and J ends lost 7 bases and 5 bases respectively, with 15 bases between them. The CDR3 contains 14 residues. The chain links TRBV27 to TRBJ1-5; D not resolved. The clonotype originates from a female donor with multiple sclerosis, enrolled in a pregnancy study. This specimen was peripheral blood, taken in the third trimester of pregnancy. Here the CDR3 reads CASTPPTRHQPQHF. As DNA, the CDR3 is TGTGCCAGCACACCCCCTACGCGTCATCAGCCCCAGCATTTT.